The sequence of this T cell receptor (beta chain) was determined in a study of identical twins. CDR1 and CDR2 (germline): SGHDT, YYEEEE. Trimming took 2 bases from V and 7 from J, leaving 9 bases between them. The CDR3 length is 12 residues. One entry per CDR3 protein results from TCRdb running MiXCR on the 5' RACE reads. The table lists more than 600,000 distinct CDR3 sequences, roughly 18% of them singletons. The same sample was also used in a study of T cells expressing NK-cell markers.

Material for sequencing was PBMCs. The TCR comes from a woman between 18 and 29 years old in good health. The V gene is TRBV5-6, the J gene TRBJ2-5, with D hard to call. CDR3 sequence: CASSFGLWTQYF. The CDR3 DNA follows: TGTGCCAGCAGCTTTGGGCTCTGGACCCAGTACTTC.